This TCR beta chain is drawn from a study of OX40 agonist ivuxolimab in advanced cancers. Broader study findings: Clonal expansion by week 6 occurred in CD4+ and CD8+ blood T cells (at 0.1 to 3.0 mg/kg).

Concerning this clone itself: Its antigen is not identified.

Trimming removed 6 bases from V and 5 bases from J, with 13 bases in between. The germline V gene has CDR1 ENHRY and CDR2 SYGVKD. The CDR3 extends over 13 amino acids. Clones were read by immunoSEQ multiplex PCR, and TCRdb kept only the in-frame ones, dropping some. The sample includes 35,000 to 40,000 clones, about nine tenths seen only once; the top ten take nearly 9.5%. The starting material was CD4+ or CD8+ T cells sorted from blood, obtained in a trial of the OX40 agonist ivuxolimab. The V and J genes are TRBV10-3 and TRBJ2-5; D possibly corresponds to TRBD1 (6 bases). The origin of this receptor is an adult with an advanced solid tumor such as melanoma, head and neck, liver or kidney cancer. The CDR3 spells CAISADRPETQYF. The CDR3 bases are TGTGCCATCAGCGCAGACAGGCCGGAGACCCAGTACTTC.